Each of the 26 T cell receptor beta chains below was sequenced from the same sample in a study of T cell repertoires in cytomegalovirus infection. TCRdb redid the calling of the reads with MiXCR, one entry per CDR3 protein. The sample has roughly 150,000 distinct CDR3 sequences; 17% are singletons. The sequencing sample was made of CD8+ T cells from PBMCs. These TCRs come from a human donor in good health (CMV status not recorded). Some clones in this sample may be carry-over from other donors' samples.

This clonotype has just a few counts. The chain has TRBV7-4 and TRBJ2-7, with D possibly being TRBD2 (5 bases). V lost 5 bases and J 0 bases, leaving 14 bases between the germline ends. Germline V gene data show CDR1 as SGHVT and CDR2 as SQSDAQ. CDR3 length equals 15 residues. As DNA, the CDR3 is TGTGCCAGCAGCATTGAGGGCCTCAGCTCCTACGAGCAGTACTTC. This encodes CASSIEGLSSYEQYF.

V is TRBV4-3 and J is TRBJ1-2; TRBD1 matches at 9 bases. This CDR3 comprises 16 residues. V was clipped by 2 bases and J by 3 bases; unmatched bases: 7. Germline V gene data show CDR1 as LGHNA and CDR2 as YSLEER. The CDR3 DNA is TGCGCCAGCAGCCAAACGACCGGGACAGGGTACTATGGCTACACCTTC. Its protein product is CASSQTTGTGYYGYTF.

This clonotype was detected only a few times. V and J are TRBV12-3 or TRBV12-4 and TRBJ1-5, with D possibly TRBD1 on 5 matching bases. The CDR3 sequence is 16 residues long. V shed 5 bases and J shed 5 bases, with 19 bases lying between them. The DNA for the CDR3 is TGTGCCAGCAGTGCGCGAAAAAGGGACCTGGATCAGCCCCAGCATTTT. Amino acid sequence: CASSARKRDLDQPQHF.

The chain has TRBV20-1 and TRBJ1-2; D might be TRBD1 (5 bases). Germline V gives CDR1 DFQATT, CDR2 SNEGSKA (reference sequence). The V end was cut by 2 bases, the J end by 6 bases, with 19 bases between. This CDR3 has 15 amino acids. The DNA of the CDR3 is TGCAGTGCTAGACCCCCAGGTGCGGGGCCAGATGGCTACACCTTC. It specifies CSARPPGAGPDGYTF.

The rearrangement links TRBV5-4 to TRBJ2-1, with TRBD2 matching 9 bases. This CDR3 is built from 15 residues. Germline loops: CDR1 SGHNT, CDR2 YYREEE (reference sequence). V lost 4 bases and J lost 9; bases outside the gene matches: 11. CDR3 loop: CASSPLGGRASEQFF. The CDR3, as DNA: TGTGCCAGCAGCCCGCTCGGCGGGAGGGCTAGTGAGCAGTTCTTC.

The gene calls are TRBV23-1 and TRBJ2-5; no clear D gene. TRBV23-1 is given ORF status, its function remaining uncertain. CDR3 size: 14 residues. Between the trimmed V and J ends, which lost 4 bases and 5 bases, there was a span of 14 bases. CDR3 loop: CASSPGATNETQYF. The CDR3 region has the DNA TGCGCCAGCAGTCCCGGCGCCACTAACGAGACCCAGTACTTC.

This chain uses TRBV7-3 with TRBJ2-2, with 10 bases aligning to TRBD2. Looked up from germline, CDR1 is SGHTA and CDR2 is FQGTGA. The CDR3 has 16 residues. V was clipped by 5 bases and J by 6 bases; unmatched bases: 9. CDR3 sequence: CASSLDSGRLPGELFF. In DNA form, the CDR3 reads TGTGCCAGCAGCCTAGATAGCGGGAGGCTTCCCGGGGAGCTGTTTTTT.

This chain links TRBV11-2 with TRBJ1-1; tentative D call: TRBD1 (6 bases). Germline V CDR1 and CDR2: SGHAT, FQNNGV. This CDR3 spans 14 amino acids. Trimming removed 4 bases at V and 0 bases at J, with 9 bases between. DNA of the CDR3: TGTGCCAGCAGCTGGGGGGCGGTGAACACTGAAGCTTTCTTT. It encodes CASSWGAVNTEAFF.

This clonotype appeared many times. The chain employs TRBV12-3 or TRBV12-4 and TRBJ1-1; D is unresolved. V lost 3 bases and J lost 7, with 9 bases in between. This CDR3 is built from 12 residues. CDR3 residues: CASSFPYGEAFF. CDR3 sequence (DNA): TGTGCCAGCAGTTTCCCGTATGGTGAAGCTTTCTTT.

This clonotype was counted a few times. The chain couples TRBV7-8 to TRBJ2-5, with TRBD2 as a possible D gene (6 bases). This CDR3 has 14 amino acids. V was clipped by 3 bases and J by 5 bases, with 13 bases between them. Per germline, CDR1 SGHVS and CDR2 FQNEAQ. CDR3 bases: TGTGCCAGCAGCTTTAGCGGAGGTGGGGAGACCCAGTACTTC. Its translation is CASSFSGGGETQYF. Together with reference TRBV7-8 and TRBJ2-5, the CDR3 gives the full variable domain: GAGVSQSPRYKVAKRGQDVALRCDPISGHVSLFWYQQALGQGPEFLTYFQNEAQLDKSGLPSDRFFAERPEGSVSTLKIQRTQQEDSAVYLCASSFSGGGETQYFGPGTRLLVL.

This clonotype was seen more than once but under ten times. The rearrangement joins TRBV6-2 or TRBV6-3 to TRBJ2-1, with unresolved D. The CDR3 loop spans 13 amino acids. Trimming stripped 3 bases from V and 6 bases from J, with 9 bases between. CDR1 and CDR2 (germline): MNHEY, SVGEGT. The CDR3, as DNA: TGTGCCAGCAGTTATTCCCTCCCCAATGAGCAGTTCTTC. Encoded protein: CASSYSLPNEQFF.

In this sample, this clonotype turned up a few times. V and J are TRBV6-5 and TRBJ2-1, with a weak D call TRBD2 (5 bases). Trimming left V 3 bases short and J 5 bases short, with 8 bases between. CDR1 and CDR2 (germline): MNHEY, SVGAGI. The CDR3 is made up of 13 amino acids. DNA for the CDR3: TGTGCCAGCAGTTATGGAGCGGACAATGAGCAGTTCTTC. It translates to CASSYGADNEQFF.

This clonotype was counted a few times. The chain couples TRBV7-3 to TRBJ1-6; no definite D call. From germline, CDR1 is SGHTA and CDR2 FQGTGA. The CDR3 extends over 15 amino acids. V was trimmed by 5 bases and J by 2 bases, leaving 10 bases between them. In DNA form, the CDR3 reads TGTGCCAGCAGCATTTCACAGACCTATAATTCACCCCTCCACTTT. Its protein is CASSISQTYNSPLHF.

The genes are TRBV7-9 and TRBJ1-2; D might be TRBD1 (5 bases). CDR3 length: 15 residues. Germline V gives CDR1 SEHNR, CDR2 FQNEAQ (reference sequence). V was trimmed by 5 bases and J by 0 bases, leaving 13 bases between them. For the CDR3, the DNA is TGTGCCAGCAGCCACGGCCCAGGGTCTAACTATGGCTACACCTTC. The encoded protein is CASSHGPGSNYGYTF.

The chain uses TRBV11-2 and TRBJ2-7, with D unclear. Germline CDR1 reads SGHAT; CDR2 reads FQNNGV. CDR3 size: 13 residues. Trimming took 2 bases from V and 3 from J, leaving 8 bases between them. The CDR3 DNA reads TGTGCCAGCAGCTTACTACAATACTACGAGCAGTACTTC. Translating it yields CASSLLQYYEQYF.

V usage is TRBV7-8 and J usage is TRBJ2-7; TRBD2 matches at 7 bases. Germline CDR1 and CDR2: SGHVS and FQNEAQ. V shed 1 base and J 2 bases; nucleotides not matched to a gene: 5. This CDR3 spans 15 amino acids. In DNA form, the CDR3 reads TGTGCCAGCAGCTTAGAGATGGCGGGAGCCTACGAGCAGTACTTC. It encodes CASSLEMAGAYEQYF.

This clonotype was seen at least ten times. The chain couples TRBV6-2 or TRBV6-3 to TRBJ2-5; 7 bases are a match to TRBD1. In germline, CDR1 is MNHEY, CDR2 SVGEGT. The CDR3 length is 15 residues. Losses at the gene ends were 0 bases for V and 4 bases for J; bases not matched to a gene: 5. CDR3 sequence reads: CASSYSTAGGETQYF. The CDR3, as DNA: TGTGCCAGCAGTTACTCGACGGCAGGGGGAGAGACCCAGTACTTC.

This clonotype was detected a few times. The gene calls are TRBV6-2 or TRBV6-3 and TRBJ2-1; D not resolved. The CDR3 totals 13 residues. Trimming pared 2 bases from V and 3 bases from J, leaving 5 bases between. Germline CDR1 is MNHEY and CDR2 is SVGEGT. CDR3 residues: CASSYTSYNEQFF. CDR3 nucleotide sequence: TGTGCCAGCAGTTACACAAGCTACAATGAGCAGTTCTTC.

This clonotype was detected only a few times. The V gene is TRBV5-5, the J gene TRBJ2-6; D remains ambiguous. The CDR3 runs 15 residues. Per the germline V gene, CDR1 is SGHKS and CDR2 is YYEKEE (reference sequence). V lost 4 bases and J 0 bases, leaving 8 bases between the germline ends. In DNA, the CDR3 is TGTGCCAGCAGCCCAGTAAGCTCTGGGGCCAACGTCCTGACTTTC. This translates into CASSPVSSGANVLTF.

The chain combines TRBV19 with TRBJ2-2; 13 bases line up with TRBD2. The ends lost 6 bases at V and 6 bases at J; junction bases unmatched: 4. The V gene's germline CDR1 is LNHDA and CDR2 SQIVND (reference sequence). CDR3 length: 15 amino acids. CDR3 DNA: TGTGCCAGTAGGACTAGCGGGAGGATCGCCGGGGAGCTGTTTTTT. This sequence encodes CASRTSGRIAGELFF. Based on the CDR3 plus reference TRBV19 and TRBJ2-2, the full variable domain is DGGITQSPKYLFRKEGQNVTLSCEQNLNHDAMYWYRQDPGQGLRLIYYSQIVNDFQKGDIAEGYSVSREKKESFPLTVTSAQKNPTAFYLCASRTSGRIAGELFFGEGSRLTVL.

This clonotype came up a few times. V and J are TRBV7-2 and TRBJ1-1; no clear D gene. With 2 bases removed from V and 11 bases from J, the gap between germline ends came to 12 bases. The CDR3 consists of 12 residues. The germline V gene encodes CDR1 SGHTA and CDR2 FQGNSA. The CDR3 loop is CASSLSGPKAFF. In DNA form, the CDR3 reads TGTGCCAGCAGCTTATCTGGTCCCAAGGCTTTCTTT.

This sequence joins TRBV7-2 and TRBJ2-7, with D maybe TRBD2 (6 bases). The CDR3 has 14 residues. CDR1 SGHTA and CDR2 FQGNSA come from the germline V gene. The germline V and J ends were trimmed by 10 bases and 0 bases, with 16 bases remaining between them. The CDR3 loop reads CANRSGGSSYEQYF. The CDR3 bases are TGTGCCAACAGGAGTGGGGGGAGCTCCTACGAGCAGTACTTC.

This clonotype was seen a few times. This chain uses TRBV7-9 with TRBJ1-1, with D maybe TRBD1 (5 bases). This CDR3 is built from 16 residues. The germline V gene encodes CDR1 SEHNR and CDR2 FQNEAQ (reference sequence). The V and J ends lost 1 base and 4 bases respectively, with 16 bases between them. The CDR3 nucleotides read TGTGCCAGCAGCTTAGGTCCCCCGGGACCAAGCACTGAAGCTTTCTTT. It specifies CASSLGPPGPSTEAFF.

The V gene is TRBV28, the J gene TRBJ1-1; possible D gene TRBD1, 6 bases. There are 12 residues in the CDR3. The germline CDR1 and CDR2 sequences are MDHEN and SYDVKM. Trimming took off 4 bases at V and 7 bases at J, with 10 bases between the two ends. The chain's CDR3 is CASSYTGREAFF. CDR3 nucleotide sequence: TGTGCCAGCAGTTATACAGGGCGTGAAGCTTTCTTT. Filled out from reference TRBV28 and TRBJ1-1, the complete variable domain reads DVKVTQSSRYLVKRTGEKVFLECVQDMDHENMFWYRQDPGLGLRLIYFSYDVKMKEKGDIPEGYSVSREKKERFSLILESASTNQTSMYLCASSYTGREAFFGQGTRLTVV.

This clonotype was seen a handful of times. This chain joins TRBV28 and TRBJ2-1; 7 nucleotides match TRBD1. The CDR3 runs to 19 residues. The J segment lost 0 bases and the V segment lost 0 bases, leaving 11 bases of the junction unmatched. Germline CDR1 is MDHEN and CDR2 is SYDVKM. The CDR3 spells CASSLWGPTGATSYNEQFF. In nucleotides, the CDR3 is TGTGCCAGCAGTTTATGGGGCCCTACAGGGGCCACCTCCTACAATGAGCAGTTCTTC.

This clonotype came up a few times. This sequence joins TRBV7-8 and TRBJ2-1; 9 bases are shared with TRBD1. Germline V gene lookup returns CDR1 SGHVS and CDR2 FQNEAQ. Trimming cost V 10 bases and J 12 bases; bases outside gene matches: 22. This CDR3 region has 16 residues. The CDR3 spells CATLPSRTGVISRQFF. CDR3 sequence (DNA): TGTGCCACCCTTCCTTCTAGGACAGGGGTTATCAGCCGGCAGTTCTTC.